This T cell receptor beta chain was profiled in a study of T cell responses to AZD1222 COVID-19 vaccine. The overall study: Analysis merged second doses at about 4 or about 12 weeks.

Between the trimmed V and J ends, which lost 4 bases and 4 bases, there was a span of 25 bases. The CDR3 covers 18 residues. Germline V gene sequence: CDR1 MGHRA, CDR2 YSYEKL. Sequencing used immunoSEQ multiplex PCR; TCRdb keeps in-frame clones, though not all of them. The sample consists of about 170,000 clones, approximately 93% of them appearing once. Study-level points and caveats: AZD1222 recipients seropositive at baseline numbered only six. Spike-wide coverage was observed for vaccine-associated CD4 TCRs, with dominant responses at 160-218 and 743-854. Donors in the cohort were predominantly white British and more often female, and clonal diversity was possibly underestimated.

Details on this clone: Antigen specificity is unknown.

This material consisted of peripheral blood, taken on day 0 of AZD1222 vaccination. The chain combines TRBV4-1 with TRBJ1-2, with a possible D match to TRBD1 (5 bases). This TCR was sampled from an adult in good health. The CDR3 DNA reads TGCGCCAGCAGCCCCGCCCTCCCCGTTTTGCAGGGAACCTATGGCTACACCTTC. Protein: CASSPALPVLQGTYGYTF.